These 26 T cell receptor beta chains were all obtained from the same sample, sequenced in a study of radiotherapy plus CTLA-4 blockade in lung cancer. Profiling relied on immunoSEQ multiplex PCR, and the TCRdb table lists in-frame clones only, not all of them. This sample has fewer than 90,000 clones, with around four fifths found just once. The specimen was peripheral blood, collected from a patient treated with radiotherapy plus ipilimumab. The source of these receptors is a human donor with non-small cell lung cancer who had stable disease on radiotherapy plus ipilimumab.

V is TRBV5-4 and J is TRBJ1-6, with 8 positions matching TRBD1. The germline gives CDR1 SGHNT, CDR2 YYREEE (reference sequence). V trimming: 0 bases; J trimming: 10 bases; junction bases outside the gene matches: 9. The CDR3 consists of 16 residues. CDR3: CASSLGGQGQGSPLHF. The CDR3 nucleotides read TGTGCCAGCAGCTTGGGTGGACAGGGCCAAGGGTCACCCCTCCACTTT.

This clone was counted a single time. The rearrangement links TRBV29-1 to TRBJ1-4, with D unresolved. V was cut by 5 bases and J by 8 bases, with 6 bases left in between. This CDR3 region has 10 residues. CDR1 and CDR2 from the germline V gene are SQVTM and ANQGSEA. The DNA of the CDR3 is TGCAGCGTTCTAGAGGAAAAACTGTTTTTT. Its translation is CSVLEEKLFF.

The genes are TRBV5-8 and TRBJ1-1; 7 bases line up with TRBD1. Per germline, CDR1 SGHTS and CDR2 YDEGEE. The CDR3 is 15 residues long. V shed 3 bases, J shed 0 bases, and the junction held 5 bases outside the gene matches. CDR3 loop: CASSYWDSLNTEAFF. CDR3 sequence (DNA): TGTGCCAGCAGCTACTGGGACAGTCTGAACACTGAAGCTTTCTTT.

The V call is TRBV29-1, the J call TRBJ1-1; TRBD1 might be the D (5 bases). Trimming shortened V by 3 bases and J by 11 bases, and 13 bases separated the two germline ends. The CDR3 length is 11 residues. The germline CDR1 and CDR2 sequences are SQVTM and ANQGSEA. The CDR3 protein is CSVEGPTGAFF. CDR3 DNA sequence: TGCAGCGTTGAGGGACCGACTGGGGCTTTCTTT.

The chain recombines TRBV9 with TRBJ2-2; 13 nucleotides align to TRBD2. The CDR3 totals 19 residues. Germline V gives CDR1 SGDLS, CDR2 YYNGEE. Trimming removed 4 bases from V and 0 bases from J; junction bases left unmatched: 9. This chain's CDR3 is CASSPGLAGAPANTGELFF. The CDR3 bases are TGTGCCAGCAGCCCTGGACTAGCGGGAGCCCCAGCGAACACCGGGGAGCTGTTTTTT.

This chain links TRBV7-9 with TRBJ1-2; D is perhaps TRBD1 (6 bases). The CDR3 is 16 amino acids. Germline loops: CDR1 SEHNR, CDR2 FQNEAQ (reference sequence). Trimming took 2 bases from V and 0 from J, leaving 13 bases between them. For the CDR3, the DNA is TGTGCCAGCAGCTTACTGACAGGACGAGCTAACTATGGCTACACCTTC. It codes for CASSLLTGRANYGYTF.

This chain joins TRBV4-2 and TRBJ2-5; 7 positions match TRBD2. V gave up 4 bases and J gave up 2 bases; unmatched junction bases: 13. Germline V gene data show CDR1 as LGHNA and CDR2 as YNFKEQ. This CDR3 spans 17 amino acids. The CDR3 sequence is CASSPLEASGAQETQYF. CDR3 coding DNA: TGTGCCAGCAGCCCCCTCGAGGCTAGCGGAGCACAAGAGACCCAGTACTTC.

CDR3 in DNA: TGTGCCAGCAAGGACAGGCCCACGGAACCCTCCTACGAGCAGTACTTC. It is translated as CASKDRPTEPSYEQYF. This chain connects TRBV27 to TRBJ2-7; 7 bases align to TRBD1. Germline V CDR1 and CDR2: MNHEY, SMNVEV (reference sequence). The CDR3 totals 16 residues. The trim removed 7 bases at V and 0 bases at J, leaving 12 bases unmatched.

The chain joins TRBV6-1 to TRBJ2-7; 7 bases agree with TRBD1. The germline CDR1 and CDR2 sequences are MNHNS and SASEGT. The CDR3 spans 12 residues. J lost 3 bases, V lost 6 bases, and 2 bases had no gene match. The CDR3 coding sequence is TGTGCCAGCAGAGACAGGGTCTACGAGCAGTACTTC. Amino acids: CASRDRVYEQYF.

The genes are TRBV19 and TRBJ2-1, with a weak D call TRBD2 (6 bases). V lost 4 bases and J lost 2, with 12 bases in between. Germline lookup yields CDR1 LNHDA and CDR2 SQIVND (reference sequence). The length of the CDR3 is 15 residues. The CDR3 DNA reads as TGTGCCAGTAGTAGTAGCGGAACCCCCTACAATGAGCAGTTCTTC. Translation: CASSSSGTPYNEQFF.

CDR3 nucleotide sequence: TGTGCCAGCAGCCCCCCCGGATTCTCCTACGAGCAGTACTTC. Protein product: CASSPPGFSYEQYF. This chain links TRBV7-9 with TRBJ2-7; D unresolved. Germline assignment: CDR1 SEHNR and CDR2 FQNEAQ (reference sequence). Trimming shortened V by 5 bases and J by 0 bases, and 11 bases separated the two germline ends. CDR3 length: 14 amino acids.

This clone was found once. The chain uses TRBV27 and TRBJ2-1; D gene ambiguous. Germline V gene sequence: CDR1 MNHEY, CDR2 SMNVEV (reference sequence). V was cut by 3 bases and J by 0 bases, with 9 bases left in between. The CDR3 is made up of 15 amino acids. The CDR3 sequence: CASSFLQNSYNEQFF. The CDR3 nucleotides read TGTGCCAGCAGTTTCTTACAGAACTCCTACAATGAGCAGTTCTTC.

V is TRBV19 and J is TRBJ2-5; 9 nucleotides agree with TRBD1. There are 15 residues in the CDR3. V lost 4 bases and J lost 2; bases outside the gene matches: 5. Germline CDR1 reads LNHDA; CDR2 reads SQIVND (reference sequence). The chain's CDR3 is CASSTGTGIQETQYF. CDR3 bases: TGTGCCAGTAGTACGGGGACAGGGATACAAGAGACCCAGTACTTC. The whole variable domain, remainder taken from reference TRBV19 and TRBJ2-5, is DGGITQSPKYLFRKEGQNVTLSCEQNLNHDAMYWYRQDPGQGLRLIYYSQIVNDFQKGDIAEGYSVSREKKESFPLTVTSAQKNPTAFYLCASSTGTGIQETQYFGPGTRLLVL.

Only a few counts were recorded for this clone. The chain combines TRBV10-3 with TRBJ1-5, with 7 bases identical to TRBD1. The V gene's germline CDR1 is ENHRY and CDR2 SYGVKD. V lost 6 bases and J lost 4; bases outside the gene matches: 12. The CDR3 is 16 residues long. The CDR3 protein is CAIRPTPGTANQPQHF. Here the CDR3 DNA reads TGTGCCATCAGACCAACTCCCGGGACAGCGAATCAGCCCCAGCATTTT.

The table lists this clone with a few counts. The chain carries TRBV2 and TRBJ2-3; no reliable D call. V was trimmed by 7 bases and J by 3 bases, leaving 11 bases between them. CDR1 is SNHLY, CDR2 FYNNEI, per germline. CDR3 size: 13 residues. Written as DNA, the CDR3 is TGTGCCAGCAATCCGGTGGGGACAGATACGCAGTATTTT. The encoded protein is CASNPVGTDTQYF.

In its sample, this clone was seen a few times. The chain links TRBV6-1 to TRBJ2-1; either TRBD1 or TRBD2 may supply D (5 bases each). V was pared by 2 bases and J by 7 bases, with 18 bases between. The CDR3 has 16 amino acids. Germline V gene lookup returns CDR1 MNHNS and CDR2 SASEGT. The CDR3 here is CASSEPAEGRRNEQFF. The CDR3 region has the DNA TGTGCCAGCAGTGAACCAGCCGAGGGACGGCGGAATGAGCAGTTCTTC.

CDR3 region: CASSYFAASNQPQHF. The CDR3 coding sequence is TGTGCCAGCAGTTACTTCGCGGCTAGCAATCAGCCCCAGCATTTT. The V call is TRBV6-6, the J call TRBJ1-5; D not resolved. CDR1 is MNHNY and CDR2 is SVGAGI in the germline V gene (reference sequence). CDR3 length: 15 residues. V was clipped by 1 base and J by 0 bases, with 7 bases between them.

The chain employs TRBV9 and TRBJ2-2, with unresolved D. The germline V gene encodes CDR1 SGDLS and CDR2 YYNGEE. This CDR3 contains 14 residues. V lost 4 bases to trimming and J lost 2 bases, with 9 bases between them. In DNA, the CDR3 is TGTGCCAGCAGCTCTTTTGATAACACCGGGGAGCTGTTTTTT. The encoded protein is CASSSFDNTGELFF.

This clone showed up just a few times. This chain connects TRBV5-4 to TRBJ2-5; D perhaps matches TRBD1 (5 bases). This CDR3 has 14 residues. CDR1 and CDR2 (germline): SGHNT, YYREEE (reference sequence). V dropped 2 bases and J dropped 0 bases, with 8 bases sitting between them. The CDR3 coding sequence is TGTGCCAGCAGCTTAGGGGCGGACCAAGAGACCCAGTACTTC. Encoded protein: CASSLGADQETQYF.

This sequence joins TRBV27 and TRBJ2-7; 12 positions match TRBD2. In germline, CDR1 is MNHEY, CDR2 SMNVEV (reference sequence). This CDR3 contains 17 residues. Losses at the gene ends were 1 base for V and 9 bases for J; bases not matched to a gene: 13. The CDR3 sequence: CASSLYLAGGGLRGQYF. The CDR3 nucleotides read TGTGCCAGCAGTTTATACCTAGCGGGGGGGGGACTGCGCGGGCAGTACTTC.

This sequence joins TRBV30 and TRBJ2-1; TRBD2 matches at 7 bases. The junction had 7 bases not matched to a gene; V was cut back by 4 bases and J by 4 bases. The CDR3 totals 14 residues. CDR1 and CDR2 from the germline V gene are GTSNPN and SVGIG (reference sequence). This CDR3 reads CAWTKLAVYNEQFF. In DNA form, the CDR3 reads TGTGCCTGGACGAAGCTAGCGGTATACAATGAGCAGTTCTTC.

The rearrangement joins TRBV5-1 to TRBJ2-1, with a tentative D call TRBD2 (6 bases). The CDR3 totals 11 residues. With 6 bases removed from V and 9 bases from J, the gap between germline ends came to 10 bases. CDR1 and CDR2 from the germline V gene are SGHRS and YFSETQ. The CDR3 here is CASTLASEQFF. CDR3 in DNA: TGCGCCAGCACCCTAGCGTCTGAGCAGTTCTTC.

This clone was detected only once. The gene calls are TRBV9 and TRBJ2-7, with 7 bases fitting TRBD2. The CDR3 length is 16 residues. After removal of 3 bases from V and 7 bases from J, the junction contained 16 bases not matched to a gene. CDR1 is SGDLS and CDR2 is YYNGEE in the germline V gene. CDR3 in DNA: TGTGCCAGCAGCGAGGGGCCGAGGGCGGGAGTTCAAGAGCAGTACTTC. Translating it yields CASSEGPRAGVQEQYF.

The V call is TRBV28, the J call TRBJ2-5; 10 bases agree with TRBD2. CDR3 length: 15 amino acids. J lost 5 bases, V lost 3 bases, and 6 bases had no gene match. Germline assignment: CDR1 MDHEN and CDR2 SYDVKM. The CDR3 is CASSLGLAGVETQYF. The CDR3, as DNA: TGTGCCAGCAGTTTGGGGCTAGCGGGGGTGGAGACCCAGTACTTC. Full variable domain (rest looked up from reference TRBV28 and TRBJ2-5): DVKVTQSSRYLVKRTGEKVFLECVQDMDHENMFWYRQDPGLGLRLIYFSYDVKMKEKGDIPEGYSVSREKKERFSLILESASTNQTSMYLCASSLGLAGVETQYFGPGTRLLVL.

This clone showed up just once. The chain's CDR3 is CASSEAVTAVYGYTF. The CDR3, as DNA: TGTGCCAGCAGTGAAGCGGTCACAGCCGTCTATGGCTACACCTTC. The V gene is TRBV2, the J gene TRBJ1-2; no definite D call. CDR3 length: 15 residues. The ends were cut back, 0 bases at V and 4 bases at J, with 12 bases in the middle. Germline V gene data show CDR1 as SNHLY and CDR2 as FYNNEI.

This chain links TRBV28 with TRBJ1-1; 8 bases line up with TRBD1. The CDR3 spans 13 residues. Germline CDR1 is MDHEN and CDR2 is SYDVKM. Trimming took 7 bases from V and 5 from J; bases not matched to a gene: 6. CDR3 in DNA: TGTGCCAGCACCCAGGGGGCGAAAACTGAAGCTTTCTTT. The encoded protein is CASTQGAKTEAFF.